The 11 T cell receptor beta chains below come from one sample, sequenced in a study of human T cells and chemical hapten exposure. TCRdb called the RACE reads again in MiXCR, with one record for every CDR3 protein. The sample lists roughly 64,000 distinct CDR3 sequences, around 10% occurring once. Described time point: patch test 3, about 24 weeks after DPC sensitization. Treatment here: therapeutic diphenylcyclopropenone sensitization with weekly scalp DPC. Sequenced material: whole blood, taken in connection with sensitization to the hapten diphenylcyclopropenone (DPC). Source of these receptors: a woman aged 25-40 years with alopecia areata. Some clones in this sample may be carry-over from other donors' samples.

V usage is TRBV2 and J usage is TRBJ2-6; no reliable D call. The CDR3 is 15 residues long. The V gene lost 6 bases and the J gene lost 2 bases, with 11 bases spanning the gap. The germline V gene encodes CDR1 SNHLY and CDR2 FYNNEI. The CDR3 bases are TGTGCCAGCAGCGTAATTTTTGCTGGGGCCAACGTCCTGACTTTC. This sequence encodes CASSVIFAGANVLTF.

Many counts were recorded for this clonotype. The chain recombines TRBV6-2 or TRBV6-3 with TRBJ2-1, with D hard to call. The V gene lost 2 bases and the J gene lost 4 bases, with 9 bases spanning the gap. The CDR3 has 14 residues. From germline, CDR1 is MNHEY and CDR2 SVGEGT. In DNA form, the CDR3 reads TGTGCCAGCAGTTACGAGGCTGGGTACAATGAGCAGTTCTTC. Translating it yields CASSYEAGYNEQFF.

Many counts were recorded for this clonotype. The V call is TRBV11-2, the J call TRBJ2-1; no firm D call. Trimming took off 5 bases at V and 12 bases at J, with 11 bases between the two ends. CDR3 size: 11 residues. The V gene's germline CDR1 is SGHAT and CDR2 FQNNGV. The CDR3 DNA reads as TGTGCCAGCAGCCGTCACAGTGGGCAGTTCTTC. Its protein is CASSRHSGQFF.

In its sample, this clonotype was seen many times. CDR3 residues: CASSPSSGSASYNEQFF. CDR3 sequence (DNA): TGTGCCAGCAGCCCTTCTAGCGGGAGTGCGTCCTACAATGAGCAGTTCTTC. The genes are TRBV7-9 and TRBJ2-1; the match to TRBD2 covers 10 bases. This CDR3 is built from 17 residues. CDR1 is SEHNR and CDR2 is FQNEAQ in the germline V gene (reference sequence). V was clipped by 5 bases and J by 1 base; unmatched bases: 8.

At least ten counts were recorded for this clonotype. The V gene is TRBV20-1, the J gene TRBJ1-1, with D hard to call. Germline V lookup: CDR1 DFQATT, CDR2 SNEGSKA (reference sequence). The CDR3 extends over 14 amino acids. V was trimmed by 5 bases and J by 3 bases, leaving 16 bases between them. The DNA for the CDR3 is TGCAGTGCTGGAAAAGGCCTCGGGGACACTGAAGCTTTCTTT. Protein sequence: CSAGKGLGDTEAFF.

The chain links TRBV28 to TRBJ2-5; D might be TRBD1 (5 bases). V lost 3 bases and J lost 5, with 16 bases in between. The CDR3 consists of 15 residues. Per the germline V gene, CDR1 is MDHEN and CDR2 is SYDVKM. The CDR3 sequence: CASSFTRVPRETQYF. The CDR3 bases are TGTGCCAGCAGTTTTACCAGGGTACCGCGGGAGACCCAGTACTTC.

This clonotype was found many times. The CDR3 sequence: CSVDRRWSNEQFF. CDR3 coding DNA: TGCAGCGTCGACAGAAGATGGTCCAATGAGCAGTTCTTC. V is TRBV29-1 and J is TRBJ2-1; possibly TRBD1 for D (5 bases). The CDR3 length is 13 residues. The V end lost 6 bases, the J end lost 6 bases, and 15 bases lay between the germline ends. Germline CDR1 and CDR2: SQVTM and ANQGSEA.

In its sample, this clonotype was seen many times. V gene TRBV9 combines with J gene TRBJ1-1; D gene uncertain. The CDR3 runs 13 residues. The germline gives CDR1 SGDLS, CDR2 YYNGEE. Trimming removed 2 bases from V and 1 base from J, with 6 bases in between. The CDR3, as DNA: TGTGCCAGCAGCGTGGCCCAGAACACTGAAGCTTTCTTT. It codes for CASSVAQNTEAFF.

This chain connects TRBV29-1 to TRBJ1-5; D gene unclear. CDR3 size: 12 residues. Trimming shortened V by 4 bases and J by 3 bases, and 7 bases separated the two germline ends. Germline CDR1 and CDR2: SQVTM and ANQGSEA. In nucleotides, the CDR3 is TGCAGCGTTGGAGTTACCAATCAGCCCCAGCATTTT. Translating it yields CSVGVTNQPQHF.

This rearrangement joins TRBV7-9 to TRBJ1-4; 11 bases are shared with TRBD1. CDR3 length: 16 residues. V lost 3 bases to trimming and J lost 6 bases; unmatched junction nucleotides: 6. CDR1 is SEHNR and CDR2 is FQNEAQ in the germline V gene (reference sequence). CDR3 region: CASSFGPGQGDEKLFF. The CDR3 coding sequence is TGTGCCAGCAGCTTCGGCCCGGGACAGGGGGATGAAAAACTGTTTTTT. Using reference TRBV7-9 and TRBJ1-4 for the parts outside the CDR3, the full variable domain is DTGVSQNPRHKITKRGQNVTFRCDPISEHNRLYWYRQTLGQGPEFLTYFQNEAQLEKSRLLSDRFSAERPKGSFSTLEIQRTEQGDSAMYLCASSFGPGQGDEKLFFGSGTQLSVL.

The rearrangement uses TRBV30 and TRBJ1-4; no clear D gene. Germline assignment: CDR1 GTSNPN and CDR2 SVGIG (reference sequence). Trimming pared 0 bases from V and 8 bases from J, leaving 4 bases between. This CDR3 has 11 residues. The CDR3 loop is CAWSVREKLFF. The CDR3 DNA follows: TGTGCCTGGAGTGTCAGGGAAAAACTGTTTTTT.